This T cell receptor (beta chain) stems from a study of blood T cell repertoires in COVID-19 (dated by TCRdb to about 2020). Study-level background: Samples covering the acute and convalescent phases of COVID-19 were provided by collaborators in the United States, Italy and Spain. The prospective study material was composed of cDNA or gDNA derived from T cells, B-cell-depleted T cells, or PBMCs. Nearly every sample came with metadata listing a de-identified subject ID, COVID-19 status, age in years and sex. Deeply sampled blood TCRbeta repertoires from subjects exposed to, actively infected with, or recovered from COVID-19 were included in the dataset. The samples were drawn from the first 160 participants of the ongoing ImmuneRACE study and from some 1,300 subjects provided by 6 global collaborators. Where HLA class I and class II types were available, the types were taken from metadata supplied by the sample provider, not from assay-based typing. The repertoires were made available in a free public database intended to serve as a resource for research on the immune response to SARS-CoV-2.

The CDR3 spans 17 residues, from the cysteine through the phenylalanine. Only the CDR3 DNA stays, 51 bases, in frame from base 1. A word on this clone: Its cognate antigen has yet to be identified. No quality values exist for individual bases; no much larger clone is one base distant.

In Seattle, one collaborating source enrolled patients while the infection was active and tracked those patients longitudinally over the course of disease. Collaborating institutions collected whole blood in K2EDTA tubes following their own protocols. For TCRbeta analysis, collaborators shipped samples in one of three forms: frozen whole blood, isolated PBMCs, or DNA extracted from either of those sample types. TCRbeta CDR3 regions were amplified from genomic DNA using the immunoSEQ Assay, a bias-controlled multiplex PCR. Under the source paper's analysis protocol: The number of nucleated cells in each sample was estimated from the amplification of reference gene primers within the assay. To quantify the absolute abundance of each unique TCRbeta CDR3 rearrangement, sequence reads were collapsed and filtered. For each sample, productive Simpson clonality was calculated as the square root of Simpson's diversity index across productive rearrangements. Drawn from immuneACCESS, this table holds only the in-frame rearrangements with V and J called that TCRdb kept. Clones are partly lost; checked studies trace under half to an unresolved V gene and leave the rest unexplained. That table supplies the V and J calls and clone size; D and trimming were determined from the DNA. This sample gives about 200,000 clones in total; around 94% of them show up just once. Around 0.8% of the sample is held by the ten biggest clonotypes.

Broad study findings and their caveats: The amount of clinical and demographic metadata varied by source and participant and was provided uncurated.

The sequencing input was peripheral blood. This chain joins TRBV21-1 to TRBJ1-1; the table's D call of TRBD1 was not tested on the DNA. TRBV21-1 is marked as a pseudogene. This clonotype was sampled from a man aged 30-40 years with COVID-19, enrolled during active disease. The sequenced DNA is TGTGCCAGCAGCACTCAGGGGTACAGGGCTACGAACACTGAAGCTTTCTTT. It codes for CASSTQGYRATNTEAFF.